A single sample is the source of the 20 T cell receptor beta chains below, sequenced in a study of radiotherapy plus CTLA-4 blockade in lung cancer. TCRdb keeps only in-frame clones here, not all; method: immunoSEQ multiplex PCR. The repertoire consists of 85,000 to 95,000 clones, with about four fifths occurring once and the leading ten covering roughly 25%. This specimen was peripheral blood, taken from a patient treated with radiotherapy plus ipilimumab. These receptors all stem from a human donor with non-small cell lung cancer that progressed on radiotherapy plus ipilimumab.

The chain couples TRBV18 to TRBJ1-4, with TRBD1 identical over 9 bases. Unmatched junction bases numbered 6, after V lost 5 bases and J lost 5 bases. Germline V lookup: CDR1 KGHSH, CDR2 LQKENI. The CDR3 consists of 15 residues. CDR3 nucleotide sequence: TGTGCCAGCTCATCTGGGACAGGGTGGAATGAAAAACTGTTTTTT. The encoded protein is CASSSGTGWNEKLFF.

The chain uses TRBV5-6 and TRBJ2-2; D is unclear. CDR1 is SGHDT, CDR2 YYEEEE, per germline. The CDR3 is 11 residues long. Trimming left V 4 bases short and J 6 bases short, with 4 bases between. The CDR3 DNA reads TGTGCCAGCAGCGGACCCGGGGAGCTGTTTTTT. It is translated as CASSGPGELFF.

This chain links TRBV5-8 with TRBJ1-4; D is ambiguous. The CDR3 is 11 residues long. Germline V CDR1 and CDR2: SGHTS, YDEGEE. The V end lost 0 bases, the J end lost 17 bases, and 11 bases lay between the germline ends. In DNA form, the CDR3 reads TGTGCCAGCAGCTTGGTCGGGAAGAGTTTTTTT. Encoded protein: CASSLVGKSFF.

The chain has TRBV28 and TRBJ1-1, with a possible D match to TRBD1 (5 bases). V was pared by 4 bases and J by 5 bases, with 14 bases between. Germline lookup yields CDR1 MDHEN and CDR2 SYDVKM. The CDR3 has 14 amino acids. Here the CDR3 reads CASSSLGRRTEAFF. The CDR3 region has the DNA TGTGCCAGCAGTTCCCTGGGGCGGCGGACTGAAGCTTTCTTT.

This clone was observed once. The CDR3 DNA reads as TGTGCCAGCAGTGAATTCGGCAGGGCAAACCAAGAGACCCAGTACTTC. Translating gives CASSEFGRANQETQYF. J is TRBJ2-5 and V is TRBV6-1, with D possibly TRBD1 on 5 matching bases. Trimming took 2 bases from V and 0 from J, leaving 13 bases between them. Germline V lookup: CDR1 MNHNS, CDR2 SASEGT. This CDR3 comprises 16 residues.

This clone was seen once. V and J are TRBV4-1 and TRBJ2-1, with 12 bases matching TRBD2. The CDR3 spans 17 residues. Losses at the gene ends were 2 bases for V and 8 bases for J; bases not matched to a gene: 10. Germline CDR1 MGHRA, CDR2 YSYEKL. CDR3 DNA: TGCGCCAGCAGCCAAAGGCTAGCGGGAGGGCCTGGGGATGAGCAGTTCTTC. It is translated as CASSQRLAGGPGDEQFF.

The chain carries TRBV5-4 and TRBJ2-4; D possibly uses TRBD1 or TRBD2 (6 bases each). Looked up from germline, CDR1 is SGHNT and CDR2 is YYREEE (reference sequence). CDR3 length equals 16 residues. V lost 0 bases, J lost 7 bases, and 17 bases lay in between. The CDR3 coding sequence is TGTGCCAGCAGCTTGGACTCACAGGGACTGGGGAACATTCAGTACTTC. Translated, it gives CASSLDSQGLGNIQYF.

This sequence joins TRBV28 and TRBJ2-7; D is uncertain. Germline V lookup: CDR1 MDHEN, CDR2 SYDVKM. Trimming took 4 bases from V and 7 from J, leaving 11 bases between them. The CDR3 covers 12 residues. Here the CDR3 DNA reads TGTGCCAGCAGTTCCCTTCCGAGGGAGCAGTACGTC. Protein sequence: CASSSLPREQYV.

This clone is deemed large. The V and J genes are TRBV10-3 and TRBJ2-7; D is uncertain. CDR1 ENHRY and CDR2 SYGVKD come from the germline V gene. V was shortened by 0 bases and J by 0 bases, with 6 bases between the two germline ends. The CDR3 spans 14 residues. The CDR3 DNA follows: TGTGCCATCAGTGAGTCCGGCAGCTCCTACGAGCAGTACTTC. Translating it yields CAISESGSSYEQYF.

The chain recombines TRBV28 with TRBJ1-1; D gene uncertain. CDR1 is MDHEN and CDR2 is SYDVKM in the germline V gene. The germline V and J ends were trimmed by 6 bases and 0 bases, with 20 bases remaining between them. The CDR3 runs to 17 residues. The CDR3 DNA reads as TGTGCCAGCAGCTATCCTGCTGCGGTCAGGTTGAACACTGAAGCTTTCTTT. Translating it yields CASSYPAAVRLNTEAFF.

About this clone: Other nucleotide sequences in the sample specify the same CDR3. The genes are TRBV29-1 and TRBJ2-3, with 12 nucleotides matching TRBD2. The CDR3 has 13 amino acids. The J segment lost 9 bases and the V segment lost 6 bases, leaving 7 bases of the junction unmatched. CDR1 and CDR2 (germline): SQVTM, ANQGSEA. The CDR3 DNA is TGCAGCGTGCAGGCTAGCGGGGGGGGGACGCAGTATTTT. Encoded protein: CSVQASGGGTQYF.

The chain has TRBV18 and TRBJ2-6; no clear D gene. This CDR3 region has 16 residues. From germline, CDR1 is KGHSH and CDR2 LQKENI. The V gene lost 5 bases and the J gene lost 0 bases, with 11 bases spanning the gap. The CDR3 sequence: CASSGVTRSGANVLTF. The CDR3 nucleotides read TGTGCCAGCTCAGGGGTTACCCGCTCTGGGGCCAACGTCCTGACTTTC.

The CDR3 loop reads CASSVDGRAYNEQFF. CDR3 nucleotides: TGTGCCAGCAGCGTAGACGGGAGGGCCTACAATGAGCAGTTCTTC. V usage is TRBV9 and J usage is TRBJ2-1; 8 bases align to TRBD2. The CDR3 covers 15 residues. The junction had 1 base not matched to a gene; V was cut back by 0 bases and J by 2 bases. Germline CDR1 SGDLS, CDR2 YYNGEE.

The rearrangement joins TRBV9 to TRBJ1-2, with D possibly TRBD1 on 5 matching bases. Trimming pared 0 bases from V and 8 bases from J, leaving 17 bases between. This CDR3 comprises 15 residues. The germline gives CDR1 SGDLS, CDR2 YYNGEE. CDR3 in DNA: TGTGCCAGCAGCGTAGATTTGGGGACCCCACGGGGCTACACCTTC. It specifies CASSVDLGTPRGYTF.

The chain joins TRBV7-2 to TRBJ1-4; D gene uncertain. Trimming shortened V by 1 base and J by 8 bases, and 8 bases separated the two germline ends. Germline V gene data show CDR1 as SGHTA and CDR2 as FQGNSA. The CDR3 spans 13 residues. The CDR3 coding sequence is TGTGCCAGCAGCTTAGTCTTTGCCGAAAAACTGTTTTTT. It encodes CASSLVFAEKLFF.

CDR3: CASSLGTGGSEAFF. CDR3 coding DNA: TGTGCCAGCAGCTTGGGGACAGGGGGGTCTGAAGCTTTCTTT. The rearrangement joins TRBV7-9 to TRBJ1-1; 11 bases agree with TRBD1. CDR3 length equals 14 residues. J lost 6 bases, V lost 3 bases, and 3 bases had no gene match. The V gene's germline CDR1 is SEHNR and CDR2 FQNEAQ (reference sequence).

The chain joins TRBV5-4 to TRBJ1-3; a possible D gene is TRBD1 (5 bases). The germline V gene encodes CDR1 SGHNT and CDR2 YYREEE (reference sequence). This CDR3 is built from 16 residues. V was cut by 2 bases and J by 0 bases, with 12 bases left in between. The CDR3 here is CASSFERTGSGNTIYF. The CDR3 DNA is TGTGCCAGCAGCTTTGAGCGTACAGGCTCTGGAAACACCATATATTTT.

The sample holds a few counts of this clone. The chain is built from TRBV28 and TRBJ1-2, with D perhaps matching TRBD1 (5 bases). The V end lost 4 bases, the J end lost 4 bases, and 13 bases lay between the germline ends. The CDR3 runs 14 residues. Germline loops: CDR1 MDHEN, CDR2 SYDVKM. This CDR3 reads CASSSPVGLYGYTF. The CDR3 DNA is TGTGCCAGCAGTTCCCCAGTGGGGCTCTATGGCTACACCTTC.

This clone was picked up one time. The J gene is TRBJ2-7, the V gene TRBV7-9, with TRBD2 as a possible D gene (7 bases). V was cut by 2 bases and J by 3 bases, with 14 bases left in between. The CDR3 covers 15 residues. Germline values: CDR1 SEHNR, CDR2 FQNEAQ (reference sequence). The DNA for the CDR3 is TGTGCCAGCAGCTTAAAAGGGGGGGTTCTCTACGAGCAGTACTTC. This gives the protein CASSLKGGVLYEQYF. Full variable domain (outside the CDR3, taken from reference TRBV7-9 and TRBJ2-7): DTGVSQNPRHKITKRGQNVTFRCDPISEHNRLYWYRQTLGQGPEFLTYFQNEAQLEKSRLLSDRFSAERPKGSFSTLEIQRTEQGDSAMYLCASSLKGGVLYEQYFGPGTRLTVT.

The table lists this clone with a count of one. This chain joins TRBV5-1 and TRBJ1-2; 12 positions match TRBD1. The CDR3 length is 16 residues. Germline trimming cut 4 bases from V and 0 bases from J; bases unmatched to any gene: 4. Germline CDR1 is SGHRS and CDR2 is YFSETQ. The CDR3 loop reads CASSIGTGGSNYGYTF. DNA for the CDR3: TGCGCCAGCAGCATCGGGACAGGGGGCTCTAACTATGGCTACACCTTC.